The entry below describes one T cell receptor (beta chain). The antigen remains undetermined. One base away lies a much larger clone, so this may be a sequencing read error. RNA transcripts were the template for amplifying TCR beta CDR3 regions. A set of HTBI primers served as the primers for a first-round RT-PCR of the TCR CDR3. TCRdb used MiXCR to reprocess the multiplex PCR reads, holding one entry per CDR3 protein. The table lists over 500,000 distinct CDR3 sequences, around 13% of them singletons. This entry belongs to a study of T cells in Graves' hyperthyroidism and ophthalmopathy. Germline lookup yields CDR1 MDHEN and CDR2 SYDVKM. The CDR3 spans 13 residues. Study findings and constraints: Most clonotypes expanded in the thyroid (above 0.001) were also present in blood.

The sample was blood. The chain is built from TRBV28 and TRBJ2-7, with 9 nucleotides matching TRBD1. This clonotype was sampled from a woman aged 35 to 49 with Graves' hyperthyroidism. CDR3 amino acids: CVSSPGTGIAPYF. The DNA of the CDR3 is TGTGTCAGCAGTCCCGGGACAGGGATAGCGCCGTACTTC. The whole variable domain, filled in from reference TRBV28 and TRBJ2-7, reads DVKVTQSSRYLVKRTGEKVFLECVQDMDHENMFWYRQDPGLGLRLIYFSYDVKMKEKGDIPEGYSVSREKKERFSLILESASTNQTSMYLCVSSPGTGIAPYFGPGTRLTVT.